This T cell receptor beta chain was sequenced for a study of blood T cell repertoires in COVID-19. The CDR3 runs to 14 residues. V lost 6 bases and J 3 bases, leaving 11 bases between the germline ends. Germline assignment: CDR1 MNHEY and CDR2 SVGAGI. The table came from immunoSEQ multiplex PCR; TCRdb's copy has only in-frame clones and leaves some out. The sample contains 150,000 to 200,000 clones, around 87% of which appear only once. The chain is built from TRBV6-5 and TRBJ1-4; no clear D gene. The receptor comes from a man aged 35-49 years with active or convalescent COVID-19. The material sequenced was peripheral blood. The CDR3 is CASSLTDSNEKLFF. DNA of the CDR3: TGTGCCAGCAGCCTCACGGACTCTAATGAAAAACTGTTTTTT.